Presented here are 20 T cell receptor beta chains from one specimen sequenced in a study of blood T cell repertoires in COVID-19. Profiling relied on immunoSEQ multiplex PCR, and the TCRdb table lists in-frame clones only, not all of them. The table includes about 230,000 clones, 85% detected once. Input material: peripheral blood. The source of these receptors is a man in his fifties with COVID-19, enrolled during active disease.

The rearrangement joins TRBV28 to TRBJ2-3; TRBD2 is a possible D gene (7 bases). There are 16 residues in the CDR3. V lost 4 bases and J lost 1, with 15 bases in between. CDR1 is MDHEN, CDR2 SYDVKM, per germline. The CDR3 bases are TGTGCCAGCAGTTCCGCGGGCGGGGGCCGCACAGATACGCAGTATTTT. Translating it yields CASSSAGGGRTDTQYF.

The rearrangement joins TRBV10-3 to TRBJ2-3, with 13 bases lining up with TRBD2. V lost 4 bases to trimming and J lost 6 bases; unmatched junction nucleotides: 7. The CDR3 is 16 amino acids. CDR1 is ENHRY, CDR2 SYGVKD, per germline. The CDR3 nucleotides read TGTGCCATCAGTGTTACTAGCGGGGGGGCCGGGGATACGCAGTATTTT. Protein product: CAISVTSGGAGDTQYF.

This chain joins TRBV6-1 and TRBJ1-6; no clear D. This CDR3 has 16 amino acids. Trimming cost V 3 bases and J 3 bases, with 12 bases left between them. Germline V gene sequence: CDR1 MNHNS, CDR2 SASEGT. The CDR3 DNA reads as TGTGCCAGCAGTGACCAGGATAAGCTCTATAATTCACCCCTCCACTTT. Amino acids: CASSDQDKLYNSPLHF.

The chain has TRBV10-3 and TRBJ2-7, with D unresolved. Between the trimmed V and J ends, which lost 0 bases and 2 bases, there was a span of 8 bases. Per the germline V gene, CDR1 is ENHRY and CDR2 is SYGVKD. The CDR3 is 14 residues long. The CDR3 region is CAISESASTYEQYF. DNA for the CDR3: TGTGCCATCAGTGAGTCGGCTAGTACCTACGAGCAGTACTTC.

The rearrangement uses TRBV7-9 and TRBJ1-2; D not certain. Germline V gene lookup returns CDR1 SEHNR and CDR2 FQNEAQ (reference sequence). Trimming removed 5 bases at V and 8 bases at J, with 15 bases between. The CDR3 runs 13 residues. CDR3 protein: CASSHIGDDGYTF. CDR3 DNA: TGTGCCAGCAGCCACATCGGGGATGACGGCTACACCTTC.

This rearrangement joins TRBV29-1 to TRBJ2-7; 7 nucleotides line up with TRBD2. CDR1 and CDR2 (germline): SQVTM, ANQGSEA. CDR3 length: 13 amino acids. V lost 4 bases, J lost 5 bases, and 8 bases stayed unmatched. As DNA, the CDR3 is TGCAGCGTTGTTTCAGGGAGGGTCAACGAGCAGTACTTC. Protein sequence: CSVVSGRVNEQYF.

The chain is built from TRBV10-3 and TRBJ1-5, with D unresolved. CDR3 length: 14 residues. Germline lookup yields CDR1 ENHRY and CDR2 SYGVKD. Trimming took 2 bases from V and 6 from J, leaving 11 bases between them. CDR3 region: CAISEMVGSQPQHF. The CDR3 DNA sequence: TGTGCCATCAGTGAGATGGTGGGCAGTCAGCCCCAGCATTTT.

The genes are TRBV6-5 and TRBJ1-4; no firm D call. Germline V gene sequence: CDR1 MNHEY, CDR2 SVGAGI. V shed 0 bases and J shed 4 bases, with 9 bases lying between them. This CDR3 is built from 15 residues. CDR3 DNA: TGTGCCAGCAGTTACTCGGGGAGACATAATGAAAAACTGTTTTTT. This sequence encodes CASSYSGRHNEKLFF.

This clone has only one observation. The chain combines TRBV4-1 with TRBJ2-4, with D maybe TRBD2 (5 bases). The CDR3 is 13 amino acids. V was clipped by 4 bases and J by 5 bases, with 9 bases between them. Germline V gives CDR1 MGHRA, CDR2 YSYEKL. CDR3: CASSRGPQNIQYF. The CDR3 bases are TGCGCCAGCAGCCGAGGGCCCCAAAACATTCAGTACTTC.

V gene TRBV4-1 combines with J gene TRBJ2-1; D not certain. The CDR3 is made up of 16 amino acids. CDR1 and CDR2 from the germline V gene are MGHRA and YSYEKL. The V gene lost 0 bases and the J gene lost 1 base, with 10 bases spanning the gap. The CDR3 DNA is TGCGCCAGCAGCCAAGAGGCTAGTCAGTCCTACAATGAGCAGTTCTTC. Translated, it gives CASSQEASQSYNEQFF.

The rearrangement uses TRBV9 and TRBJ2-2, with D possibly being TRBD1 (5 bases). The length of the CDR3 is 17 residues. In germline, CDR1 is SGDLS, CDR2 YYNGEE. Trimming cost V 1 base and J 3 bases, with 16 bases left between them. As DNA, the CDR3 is TGTGCCAGCAGCGTATCCCGTGTCAGGGCGGACACCGGGGAGCTGTTTTTT. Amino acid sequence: CASSVSRVRADTGELFF. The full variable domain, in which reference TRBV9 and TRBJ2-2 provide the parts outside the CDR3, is DSGVTQTPKHLITATGQRVTLRCSPRSGDLSVYWYQQSLDQGLQFLIQYYNGEERAKGNILERFSAQQFPDLHSELNLSSLELGDSALYFCASSVSRVRADTGELFFGEGSRLTVL.

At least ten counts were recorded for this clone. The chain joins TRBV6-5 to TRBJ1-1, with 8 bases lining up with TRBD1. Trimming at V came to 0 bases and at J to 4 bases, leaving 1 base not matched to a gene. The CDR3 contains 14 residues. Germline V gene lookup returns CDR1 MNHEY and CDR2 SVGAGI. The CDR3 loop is CASSYSTGATEAFF. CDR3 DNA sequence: TGTGCCAGCAGTTACTCGACAGGGGCCACTGAAGCTTTCTTT.

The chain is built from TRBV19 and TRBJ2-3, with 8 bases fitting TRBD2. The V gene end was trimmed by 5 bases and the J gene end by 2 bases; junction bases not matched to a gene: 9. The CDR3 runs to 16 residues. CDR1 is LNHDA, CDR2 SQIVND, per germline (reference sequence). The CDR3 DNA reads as TGTGCCAGTAGTTCGTCCGGGACTAGATACACAGATACGCAGTATTTT. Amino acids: CASSSSGTRYTDTQYF.

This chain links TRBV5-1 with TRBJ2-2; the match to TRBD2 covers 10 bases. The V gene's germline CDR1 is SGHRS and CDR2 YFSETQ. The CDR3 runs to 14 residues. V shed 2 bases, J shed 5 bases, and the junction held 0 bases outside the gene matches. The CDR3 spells CASSFSGGTGELFF. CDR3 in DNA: TGCGCCAGCAGCTTTAGCGGGGGGACCGGGGAGCTGTTTTTT.

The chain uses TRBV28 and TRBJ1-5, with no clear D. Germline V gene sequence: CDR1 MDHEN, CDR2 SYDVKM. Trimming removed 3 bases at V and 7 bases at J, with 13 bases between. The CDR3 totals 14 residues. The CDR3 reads CASSFTGWRQPQHF. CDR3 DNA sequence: TGTGCCAGCAGTTTCACTGGGTGGAGGCAGCCCCAGCATTTT.

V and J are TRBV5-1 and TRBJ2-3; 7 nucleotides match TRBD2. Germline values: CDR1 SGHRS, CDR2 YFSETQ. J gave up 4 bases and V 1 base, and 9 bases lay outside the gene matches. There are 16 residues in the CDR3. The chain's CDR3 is CASSLWGGGPADTQYF. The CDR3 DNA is TGCGCCAGCAGCTTGTGGGGGGGAGGCCCCGCAGATACGCAGTATTTT.

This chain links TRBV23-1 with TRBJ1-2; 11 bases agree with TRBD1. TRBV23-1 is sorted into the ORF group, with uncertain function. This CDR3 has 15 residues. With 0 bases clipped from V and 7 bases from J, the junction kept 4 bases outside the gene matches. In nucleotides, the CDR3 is TGCGCCAGCAGTCAATCCTGGGACAGGGGGTTTGGCTACACCTTC. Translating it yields CASSQSWDRGFGYTF.

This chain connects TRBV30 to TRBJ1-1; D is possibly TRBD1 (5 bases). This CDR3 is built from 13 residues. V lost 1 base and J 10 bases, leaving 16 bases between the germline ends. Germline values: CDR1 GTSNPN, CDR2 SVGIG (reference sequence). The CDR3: CAWSASQQGRAFF. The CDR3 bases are TGTGCCTGGAGTGCCTCCCAGCAGGGAAGAGCTTTCTTT.

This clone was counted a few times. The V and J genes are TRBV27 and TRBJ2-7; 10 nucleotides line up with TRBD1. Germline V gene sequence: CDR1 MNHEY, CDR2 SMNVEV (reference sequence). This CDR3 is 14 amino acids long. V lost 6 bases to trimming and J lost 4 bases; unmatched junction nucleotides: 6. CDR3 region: CASRRQGARYEQYF. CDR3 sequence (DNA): TGTGCCAGCAGAAGACAGGGGGCGCGGTACGAGCAGTACTTC.

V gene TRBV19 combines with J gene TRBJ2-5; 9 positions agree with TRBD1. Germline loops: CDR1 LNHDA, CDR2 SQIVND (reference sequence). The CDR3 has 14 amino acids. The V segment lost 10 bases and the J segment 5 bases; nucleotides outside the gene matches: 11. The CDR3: CATRRTGDGETQYF. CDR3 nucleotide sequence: TGTGCCACCAGGCGGACAGGGGACGGGGAGACCCAGTACTTC.